The present entry profiles one T cell receptor beta chain with its context. Its antigen is still unknown. Researchers used the Oncomine TCR Beta short-read assay to sequence DNA from cultured CD4+ T cells. Cultured CD4+ T cells yielded the extracted genomic DNA. MiXCR, applied by TCRdb to the PCR reads, yields one record per CDR3 protein. The table includes some 16,000 distinct CDR3 sequences, around 74% detected once. The treatment was: roughly 11-day PBMC culture with coronavirus spike peptide pools or control peptides (ViraFEST assay). In the ViraFEST assay, peptide-pool expansion preceded TCR sequencing of expanded clonotypes. The data were taken from a study of vaccination and CD4 T cells after COVID-19. Looking at the study overall: The convalescent population consisted of six males and four females, two of whom were of Hispanic ethnicity. Study-level results: A nonsignificant median increase from around 21 to 38 SARS-CoV-2-reactive clonotypes was observed.

The CDR3 is 11 amino acids. V was clipped by 9 bases and J by 4 bases, with 9 bases between them. Germline V gene lookup returns CDR1 MNHNS and CDR2 SASEGT. The receptor was derived from a human donor who received a COVID-19 vaccine. The material was CD4+ T cells from blood, cultured in vitro, obtained after SARS-CoV-2 vaccination. J is TRBJ1-1 and V is TRBV6-1; no reliable D call. CDR3 bases: TGTGCCAGTACGTGGGGCACTGAAGCTTTCTTT. Translated: CASTWGTEAFF.